This TCR beta chain was sequenced in a study of a mutant IDH1 vaccine in newly diagnosed glioma. Findings and limits, study-wide: Pseudoprogression seemed unlinked to shifts in top peripheral T cell clonotypes.

As for this clone: The antigen is undetermined.

Germline assignment: CDR1 SGHRS and CDR2 YFSETQ. Trimming shortened V by 3 bases and J by 7 bases, and 14 bases separated the two germline ends. The CDR3 length is 14 residues. The time point: baseline, week 1 (first vaccination visit). The treatment here: pre-vaccination baseline after standard-of-care therapy. TCRdb keeps only in-frame clones here, not all; method: immunoSEQ multiplex PCR. The sample holds about 98,000 clones, about 90% seen once. The chain recombines TRBV5-1 with TRBJ2-1; D is unresolved. The sequence was obtained from a woman in her forties or fifties with glioma. The sequenced sample was PBMCs, obtained from a glioma patient treated with radiotherapy, temozolomide or both. The DNA for the CDR3 is TGCGCCAGCAGCTACCGGGCCCCGATTAATGAGCAGTTCTTC. Translated: CASSYRAPINEQFF. Combining the CDR3 with reference TRBV5-1 and TRBJ2-1 gives the whole variable domain KAGVTQTPRYLIKTRGQQVTLSCSPISGHRSVSWYQQTPGQGLQFLFEYFSETQRNKGNFPGRFSGRQFSNSRSEMNVSTLELGDSALYLCASSYRAPINEQFFGPGTRLTVL.